Reported below is one T cell receptor beta chain. Only in-frame clones appear in the TCRdb table, and some are missing; sequencing was by immunoSEQ multiplex PCR. The table includes around 93,000 clones, around 84% detected once. This CDR3 region has 15 residues. J was trimmed by 4 bases and V by 5 bases; bases with no gene match: 6. CDR1 is SEHNR and CDR2 is FQNEAQ in the germline V gene (reference sequence). This sample was taken from a study of cytomegalovirus exposure and HLA in healthy donors. The donors formed part of the roughly 110-subject validation cohort, distinct from the approximately 670-subject first cohort.

The sample taken for sequencing was PBMCs. This sequence was found in a man aged 18 to 29 in good health and CMV-seropositive. V usage is TRBV7-9 and J usage is TRBJ1-5; 9 positions agree with TRBD1. The CDR3 sequence is CASSPGGTGNQPQHF. The CDR3 nucleotides are TGTGCCAGCAGCCCTGGGGGGACAGGGAATCAGCCCCAGCATTTT.